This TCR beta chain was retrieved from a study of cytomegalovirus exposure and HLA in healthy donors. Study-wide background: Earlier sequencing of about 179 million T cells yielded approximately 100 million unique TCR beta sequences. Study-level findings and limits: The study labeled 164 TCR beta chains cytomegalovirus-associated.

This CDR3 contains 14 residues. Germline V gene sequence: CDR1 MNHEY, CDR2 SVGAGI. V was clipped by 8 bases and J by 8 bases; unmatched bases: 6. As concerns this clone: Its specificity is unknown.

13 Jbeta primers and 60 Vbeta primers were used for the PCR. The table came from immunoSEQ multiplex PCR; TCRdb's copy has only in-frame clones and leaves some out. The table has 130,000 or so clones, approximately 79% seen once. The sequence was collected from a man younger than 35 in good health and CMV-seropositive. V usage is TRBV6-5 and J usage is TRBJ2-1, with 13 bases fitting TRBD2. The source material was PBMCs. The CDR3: CASRTSGSWDEQFF. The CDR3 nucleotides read TGTGCCAGCCGGACTAGCGGGAGTTGGGATGAGCAGTTCTTC.